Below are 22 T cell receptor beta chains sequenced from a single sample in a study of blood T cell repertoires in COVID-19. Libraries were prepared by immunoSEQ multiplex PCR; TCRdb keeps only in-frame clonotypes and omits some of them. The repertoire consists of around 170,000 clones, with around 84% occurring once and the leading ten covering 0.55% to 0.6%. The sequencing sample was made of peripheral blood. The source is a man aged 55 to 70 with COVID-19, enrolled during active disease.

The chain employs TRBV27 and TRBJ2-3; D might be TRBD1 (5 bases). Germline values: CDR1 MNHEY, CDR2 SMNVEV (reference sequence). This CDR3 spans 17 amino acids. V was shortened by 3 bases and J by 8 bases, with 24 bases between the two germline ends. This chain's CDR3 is CASSLRGSLRFRGTQYF. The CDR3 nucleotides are TGTGCCAGCAGTTTGCGAGGCTCCCTTAGATTTAGGGGTACGCAGTATTTT.

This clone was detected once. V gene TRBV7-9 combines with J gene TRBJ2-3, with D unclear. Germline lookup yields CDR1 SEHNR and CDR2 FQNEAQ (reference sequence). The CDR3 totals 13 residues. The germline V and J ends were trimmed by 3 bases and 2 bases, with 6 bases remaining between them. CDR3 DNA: TGTGCCAGCAGCTTTTATCTCACAGATACGCAGTATTTT. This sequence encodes CASSFYLTDTQYF. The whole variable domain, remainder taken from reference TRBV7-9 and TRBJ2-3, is DTGVSQNPRHKITKRGQNVTFRCDPISEHNRLYWYRQTLGQGPEFLTYFQNEAQLEKSRLLSDRFSAERPKGSFSTLEIQRTEQGDSAMYLCASSFYLTDTQYFGPGTRLTVL.

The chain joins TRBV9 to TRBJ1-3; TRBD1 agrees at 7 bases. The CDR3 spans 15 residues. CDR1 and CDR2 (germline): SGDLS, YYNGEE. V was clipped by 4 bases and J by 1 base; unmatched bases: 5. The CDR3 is CASSTQQGSGNTIYF. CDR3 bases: TGTGCCAGCAGCACCCAACAGGGGTCTGGAAACACCATATATTTT.

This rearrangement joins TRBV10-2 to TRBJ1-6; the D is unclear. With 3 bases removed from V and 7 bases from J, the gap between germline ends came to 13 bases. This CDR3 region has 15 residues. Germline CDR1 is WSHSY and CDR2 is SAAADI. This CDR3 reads CASSEDGSGNSPLHF. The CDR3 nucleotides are TGCGCCAGCAGTGAAGATGGGAGTGGGAATTCACCCCTCCACTTT.

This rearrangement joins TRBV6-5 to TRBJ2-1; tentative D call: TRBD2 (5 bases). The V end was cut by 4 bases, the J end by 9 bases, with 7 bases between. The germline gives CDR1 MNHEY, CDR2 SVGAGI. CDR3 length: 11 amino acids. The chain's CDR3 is CASSSRGEQFF. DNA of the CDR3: TGTGCCAGCAGTTCCCGGGGTGAGCAGTTCTTC.

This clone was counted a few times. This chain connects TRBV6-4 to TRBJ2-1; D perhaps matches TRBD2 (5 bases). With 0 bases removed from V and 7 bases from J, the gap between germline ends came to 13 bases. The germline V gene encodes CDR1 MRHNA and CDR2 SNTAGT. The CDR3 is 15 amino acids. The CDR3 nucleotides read TGTGCCAGCAGTGACTCGACTTTCGGGGTGAATGAGCAGTTCTTC. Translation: CASSDSTFGVNEQFF.

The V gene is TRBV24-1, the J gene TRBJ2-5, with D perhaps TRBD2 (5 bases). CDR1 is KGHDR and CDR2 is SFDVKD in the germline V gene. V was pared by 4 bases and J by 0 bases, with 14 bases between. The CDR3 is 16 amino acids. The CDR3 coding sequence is TGTGCCACCAGTGACAGGACTCAGATGTACCAAGAGACCCAGTACTTC. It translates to CATSDRTQMYQETQYF.

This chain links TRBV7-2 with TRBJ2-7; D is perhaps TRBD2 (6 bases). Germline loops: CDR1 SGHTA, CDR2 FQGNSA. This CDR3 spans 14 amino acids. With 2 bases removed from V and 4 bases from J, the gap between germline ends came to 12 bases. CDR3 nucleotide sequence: TGTGCCAGCAGCTTAATGGGGGGAGAGTACGAGCAGTACTTC. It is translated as CASSLMGGEYEQYF.

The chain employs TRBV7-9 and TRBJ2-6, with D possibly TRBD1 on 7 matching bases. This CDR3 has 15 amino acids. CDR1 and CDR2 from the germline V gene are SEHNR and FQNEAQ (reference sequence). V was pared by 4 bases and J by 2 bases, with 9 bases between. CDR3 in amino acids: CASSSRGAGANVLTF. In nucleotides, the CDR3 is TGTGCCAGCAGCTCCAGGGGGGCTGGGGCCAACGTCCTGACTTTC.

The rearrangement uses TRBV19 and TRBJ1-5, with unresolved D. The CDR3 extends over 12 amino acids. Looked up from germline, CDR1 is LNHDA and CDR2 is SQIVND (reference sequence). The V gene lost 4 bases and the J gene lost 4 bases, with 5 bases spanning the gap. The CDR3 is CASSNSNQPQHF. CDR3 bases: TGTGCCAGTAGTAATAGTAATCAGCCCCAGCATTTT.

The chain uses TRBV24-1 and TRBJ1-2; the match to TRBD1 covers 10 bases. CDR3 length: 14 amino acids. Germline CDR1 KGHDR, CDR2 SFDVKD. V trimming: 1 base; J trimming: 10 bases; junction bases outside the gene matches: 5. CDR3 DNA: TGTGCCACCAGTGATTTCGGGACAGGGGCGGCCTACACCTTC. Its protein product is CATSDFGTGAAYTF.

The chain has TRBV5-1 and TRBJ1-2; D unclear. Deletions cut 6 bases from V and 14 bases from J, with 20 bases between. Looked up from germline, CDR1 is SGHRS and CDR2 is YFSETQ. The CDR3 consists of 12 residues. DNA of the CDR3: TGCGCCAGCAATTTTCTAGGCAGAAACGAGACCTTC. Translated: CASNFLGRNETF.

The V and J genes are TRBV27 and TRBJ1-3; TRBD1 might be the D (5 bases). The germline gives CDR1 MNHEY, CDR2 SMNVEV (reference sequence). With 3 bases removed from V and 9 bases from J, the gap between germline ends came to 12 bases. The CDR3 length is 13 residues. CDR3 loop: CASSLVLGGTIYF. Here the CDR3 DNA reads TGTGCCAGCAGTTTGGTTCTGGGGGGCACCATATATTTT.

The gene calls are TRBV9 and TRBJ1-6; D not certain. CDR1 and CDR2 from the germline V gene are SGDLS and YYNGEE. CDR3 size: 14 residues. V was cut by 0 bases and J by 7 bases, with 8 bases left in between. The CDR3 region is CASSVGSSNSPLHF. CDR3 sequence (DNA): TGTGCCAGCAGCGTAGGGAGTAGCAATTCACCCCTCCACTTT.

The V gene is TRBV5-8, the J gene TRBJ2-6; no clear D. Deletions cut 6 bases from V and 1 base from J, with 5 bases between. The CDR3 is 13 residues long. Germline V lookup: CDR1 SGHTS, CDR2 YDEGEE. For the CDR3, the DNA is TGTGCCAGCATTATATCTGGGGCCAACGTCCTGACTTTC. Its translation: CASIISGANVLTF.

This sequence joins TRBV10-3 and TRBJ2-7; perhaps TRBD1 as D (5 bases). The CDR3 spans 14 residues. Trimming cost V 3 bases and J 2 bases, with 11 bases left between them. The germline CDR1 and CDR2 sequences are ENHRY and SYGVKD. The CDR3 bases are TGTGCCATCAGTGAATCTACAGGTCCCTACGAGCAGTACTTC. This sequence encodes CAISESTGPYEQYF.

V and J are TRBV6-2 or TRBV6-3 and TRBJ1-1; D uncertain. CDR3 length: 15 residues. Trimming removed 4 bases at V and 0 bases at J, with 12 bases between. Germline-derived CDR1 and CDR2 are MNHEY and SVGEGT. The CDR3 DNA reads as TGTGCCAGCAGTTTTATAGCAGTCCTGAACACTGAAGCTTTCTTT. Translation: CASSFIAVLNTEAFF.

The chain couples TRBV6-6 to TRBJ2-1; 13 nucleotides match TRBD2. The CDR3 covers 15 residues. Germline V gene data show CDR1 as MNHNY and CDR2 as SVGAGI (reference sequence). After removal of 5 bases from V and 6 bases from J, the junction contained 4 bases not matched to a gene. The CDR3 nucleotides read TGTGCCAGCAGTACTAGCGGGGGGGCCGTCAATGAGCAGTTCTTC. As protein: CASSTSGGAVNEQFF.

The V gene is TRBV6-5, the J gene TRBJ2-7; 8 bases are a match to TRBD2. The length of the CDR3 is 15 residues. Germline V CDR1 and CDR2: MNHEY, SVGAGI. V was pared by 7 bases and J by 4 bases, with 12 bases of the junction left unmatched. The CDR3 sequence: CASTILGTSSYEQYF. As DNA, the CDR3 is TGTGCCAGCACGATTTTGGGGACTAGTTCATACGAGCAGTACTTC.

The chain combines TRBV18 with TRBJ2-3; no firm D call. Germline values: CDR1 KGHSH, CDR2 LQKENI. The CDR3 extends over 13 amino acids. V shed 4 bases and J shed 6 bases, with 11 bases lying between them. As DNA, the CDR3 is TGTGCCAGCTCACGGGCAGAGCATGATACGCAGTATTTT. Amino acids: CASSRAEHDTQYF.

CDR3 loop: CASSLAGQVGRGNQPQHF. The CDR3 nucleotides are TGTGCCAGCAGTTTAGCCGGACAGGTCGGGCGTGGCAATCAGCCCCAGCATTTT. The V and J genes are TRBV27 and TRBJ1-5, with TRBD1 identical over 7 bases. CDR3 size: 18 residues. Losses at the gene ends were 2 bases for V and 2 bases for J; bases not matched to a gene: 12. CDR1 is MNHEY and CDR2 is SMNVEV in the germline V gene (reference sequence).

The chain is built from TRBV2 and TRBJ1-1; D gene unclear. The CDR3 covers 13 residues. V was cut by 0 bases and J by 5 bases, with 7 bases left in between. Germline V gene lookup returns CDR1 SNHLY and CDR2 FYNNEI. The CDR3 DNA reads TGTGCCAGCAGTGAAGCGGGCGGGACTGAAGCTTTCTTT. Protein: CASSEAGGTEAFF.